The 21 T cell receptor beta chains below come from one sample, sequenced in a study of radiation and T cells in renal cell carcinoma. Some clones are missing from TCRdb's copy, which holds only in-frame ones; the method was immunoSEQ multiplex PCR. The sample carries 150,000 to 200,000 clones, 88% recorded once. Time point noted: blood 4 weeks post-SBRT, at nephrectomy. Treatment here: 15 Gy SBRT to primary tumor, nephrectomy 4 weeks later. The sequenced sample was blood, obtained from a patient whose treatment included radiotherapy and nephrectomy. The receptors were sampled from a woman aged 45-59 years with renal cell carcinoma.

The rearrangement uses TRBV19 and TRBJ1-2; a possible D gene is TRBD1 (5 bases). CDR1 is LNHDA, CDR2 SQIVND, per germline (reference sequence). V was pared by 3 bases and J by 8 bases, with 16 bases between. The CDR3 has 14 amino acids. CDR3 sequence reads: CASSISGRGRGYTF. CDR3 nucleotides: TGTGCCAGTAGTATTAGTGGGAGGGGCCGAGGCTACACCTTC.

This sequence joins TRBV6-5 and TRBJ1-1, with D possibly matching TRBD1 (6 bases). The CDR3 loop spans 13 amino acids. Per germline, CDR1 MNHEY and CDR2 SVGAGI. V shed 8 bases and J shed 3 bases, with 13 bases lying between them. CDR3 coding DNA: TGTGCCAGCTCTTCTACAGGGTACACTGAAGCTTTCTTT. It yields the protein CASSSTGYTEAFF.

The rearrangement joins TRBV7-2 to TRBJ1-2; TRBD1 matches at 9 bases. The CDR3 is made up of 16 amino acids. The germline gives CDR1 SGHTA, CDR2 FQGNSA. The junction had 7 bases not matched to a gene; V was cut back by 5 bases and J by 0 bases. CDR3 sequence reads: CASSAQTGGANYGYTF. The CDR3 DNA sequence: TGTGCCAGCAGCGCCCAGACAGGGGGGGCTAACTATGGCTACACCTTC.

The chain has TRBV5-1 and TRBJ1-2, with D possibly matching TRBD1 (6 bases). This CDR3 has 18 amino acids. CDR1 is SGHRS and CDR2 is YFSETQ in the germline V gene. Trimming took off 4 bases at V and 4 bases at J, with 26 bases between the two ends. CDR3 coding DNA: TGCGCCAGCAGCCCCACCCGTGGGGCCCCGACAGGAGGCTATGGCTACACCTTC. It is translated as CASSPTRGAPTGGYGYTF.

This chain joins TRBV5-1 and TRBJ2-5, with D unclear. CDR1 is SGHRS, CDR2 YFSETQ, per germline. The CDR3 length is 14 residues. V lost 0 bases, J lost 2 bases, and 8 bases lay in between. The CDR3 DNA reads TGCGCCAGCAGCTTGGAAGGGAATCAAGAGACCCAGTACTTC. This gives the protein CASSLEGNQETQYF.

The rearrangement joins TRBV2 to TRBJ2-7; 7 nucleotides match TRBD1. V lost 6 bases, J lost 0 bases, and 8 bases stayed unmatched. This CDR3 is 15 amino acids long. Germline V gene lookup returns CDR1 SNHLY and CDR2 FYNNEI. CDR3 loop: CASRDPGQFSYEQYF. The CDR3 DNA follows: TGTGCCAGCAGGGACCCGGGACAGTTCTCCTACGAGCAGTACTTC.

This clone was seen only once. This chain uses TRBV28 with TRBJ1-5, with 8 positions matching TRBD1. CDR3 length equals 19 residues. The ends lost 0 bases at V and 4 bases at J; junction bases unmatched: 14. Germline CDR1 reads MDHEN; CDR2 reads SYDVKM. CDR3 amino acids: CASSLWWGEGQENNQPQHF. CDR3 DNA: TGTGCCAGCAGTTTATGGTGGGGGGAGGGACAGGAGAATAATCAGCCCCAGCATTTT.

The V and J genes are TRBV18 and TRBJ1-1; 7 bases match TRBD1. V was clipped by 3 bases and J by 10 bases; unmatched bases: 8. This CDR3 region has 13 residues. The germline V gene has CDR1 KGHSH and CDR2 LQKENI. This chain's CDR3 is CASSPDTGAGAFF. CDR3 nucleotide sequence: TGTGCCAGCTCACCGGACACAGGGGCGGGAGCTTTCTTT.

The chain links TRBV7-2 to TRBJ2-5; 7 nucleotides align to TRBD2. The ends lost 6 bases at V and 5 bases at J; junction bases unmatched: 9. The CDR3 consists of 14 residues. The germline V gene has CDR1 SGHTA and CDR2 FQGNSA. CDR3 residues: CASSPSGLGETQYF. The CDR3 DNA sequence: TGTGCCAGCAGTCCTAGCGGATTAGGGGAGACCCAGTACTTC.

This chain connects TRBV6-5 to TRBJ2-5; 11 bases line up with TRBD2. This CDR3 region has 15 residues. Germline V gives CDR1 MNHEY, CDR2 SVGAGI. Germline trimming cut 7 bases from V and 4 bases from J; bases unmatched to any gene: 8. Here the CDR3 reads CASKFGTSGVETQYF. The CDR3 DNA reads TGTGCCAGCAAGTTTGGGACTAGCGGAGTAGAGACCCAGTACTTC.

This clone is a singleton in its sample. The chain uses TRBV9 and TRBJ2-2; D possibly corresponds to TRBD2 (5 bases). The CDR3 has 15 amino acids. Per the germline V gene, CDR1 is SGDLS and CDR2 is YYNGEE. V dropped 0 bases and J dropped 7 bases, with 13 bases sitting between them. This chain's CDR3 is CASSVVPSRDGELFF. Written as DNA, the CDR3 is TGTGCCAGCAGCGTAGTCCCCTCACGGGACGGGGAGCTGTTTTTT.

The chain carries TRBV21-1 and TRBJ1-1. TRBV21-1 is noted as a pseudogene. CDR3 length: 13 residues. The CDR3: CASSKETNTEAFF. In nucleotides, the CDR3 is TGTGCCAGCAGCAAGGAGACGAACACTGAAGCTTTCTTT.

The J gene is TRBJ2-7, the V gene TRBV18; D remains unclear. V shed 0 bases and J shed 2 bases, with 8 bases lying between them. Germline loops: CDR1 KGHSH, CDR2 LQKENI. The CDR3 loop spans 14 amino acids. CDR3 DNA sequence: TGTGCCAGCTCACCACCATCTAGGGCCTACGAGCAGTACTTC. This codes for CASSPPSRAYEQYF.

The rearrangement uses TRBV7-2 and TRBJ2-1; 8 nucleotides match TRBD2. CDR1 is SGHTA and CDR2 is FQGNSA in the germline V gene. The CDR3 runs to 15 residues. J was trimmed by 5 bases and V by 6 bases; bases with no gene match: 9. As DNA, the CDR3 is TGTGCCAGCAGACCCGCGGGGGGCCCTAACAATGAGCAGTTCTTC. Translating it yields CASRPAGGPNNEQFF.

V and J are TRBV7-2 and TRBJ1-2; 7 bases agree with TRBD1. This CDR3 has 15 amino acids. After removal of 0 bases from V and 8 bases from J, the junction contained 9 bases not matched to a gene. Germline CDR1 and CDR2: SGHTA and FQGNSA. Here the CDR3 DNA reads TGTGCCAGCAGCTTAGCTTACAGGGGAGTAGAAGGCTACACCTTC. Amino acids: CASSLAYRGVEGYTF.

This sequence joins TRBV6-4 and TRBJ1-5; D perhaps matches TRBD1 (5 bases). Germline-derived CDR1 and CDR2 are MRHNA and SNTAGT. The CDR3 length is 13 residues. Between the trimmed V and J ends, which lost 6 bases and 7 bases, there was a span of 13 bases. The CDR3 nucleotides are TGTGCCAGCAGGGGGGAAGAAGGGCAGCCCCAGCATTTT. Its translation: CASRGEEGQPQHF.

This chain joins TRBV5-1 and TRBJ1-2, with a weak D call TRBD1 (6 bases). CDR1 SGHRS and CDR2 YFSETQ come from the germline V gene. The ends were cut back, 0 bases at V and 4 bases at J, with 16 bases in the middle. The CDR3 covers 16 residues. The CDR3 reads CASSLASMDRSYGYTF. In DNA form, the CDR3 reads TGCGCCAGCAGCTTGGCCAGTATGGACAGAAGCTATGGCTACACCTTC.

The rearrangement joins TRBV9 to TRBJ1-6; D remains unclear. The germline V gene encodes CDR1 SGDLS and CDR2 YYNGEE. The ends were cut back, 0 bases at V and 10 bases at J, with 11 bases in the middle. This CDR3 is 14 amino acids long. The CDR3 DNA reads TGTGCCAGCAGCGTAGGTGATATGGGATCACCCCTCCACTTT. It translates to CASSVGDMGSPLHF.

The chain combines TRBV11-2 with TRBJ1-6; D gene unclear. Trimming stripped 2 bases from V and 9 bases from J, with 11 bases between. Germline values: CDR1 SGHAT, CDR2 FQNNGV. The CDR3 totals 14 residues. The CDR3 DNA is TGTGCCAGCAGCTTAAGGTGGGAGGGTTCACCCCTCCACTTT. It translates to CASSLRWEGSPLHF.

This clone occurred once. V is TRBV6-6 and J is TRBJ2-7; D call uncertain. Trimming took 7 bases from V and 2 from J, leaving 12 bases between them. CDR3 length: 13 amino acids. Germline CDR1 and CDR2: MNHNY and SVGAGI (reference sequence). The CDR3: CASTVGATYEQYF. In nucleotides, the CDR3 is TGTGCCAGCACGGTCGGCGCTACCTACGAGCAGTACTTC.

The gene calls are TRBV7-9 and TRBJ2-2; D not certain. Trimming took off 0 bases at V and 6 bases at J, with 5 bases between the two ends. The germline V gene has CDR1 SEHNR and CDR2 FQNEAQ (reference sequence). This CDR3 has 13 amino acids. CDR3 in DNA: TGTGCCAGCAGCTTAGCCCGTCCCGGGGAGCTGTTTTTT. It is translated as CASSLARPGELFF.